This paragraph reports one TCR beta chain. This entry is derived from a study of blood T cell repertoires in COVID-19. Turning to the study itself: The origin of the acute and convalescent COVID-19 samples was the United States, Italy and Spain.

Assay used: immunoSEQ multiplex PCR; TCRdb lists only in-frame clones, some missing. The sample holds about 380,000 clones; around nine tenths are singletons and the top ten take around 1.2%. Participant age was roughly 18 to 90 years, and participants resided in approximately 25 US areas. Recovery among Cohort 3 donors was established by two negative PCRs, clearance, or symptom resolution. CDR3 length equals 13 residues. Germline V gene sequence: CDR1 MNHEY, CDR2 SVGAGI. Deletions cut 8 bases from V and 5 bases from J, with 15 bases between. The sample was PBMCs or T cells enriched from blood (not recorded which). V and J are TRBV6-5 and TRBJ2-5; D is perhaps TRBD2 (5 bases). The TCR sequence derives from a woman aged 18-29 years who had recovered from COVID-19. CDR3 nucleotides: TGTGCCAGCGAGGTTCGCGAGGGTGAGACCCAGTACTTC. Its protein product is CASEVREGETQYF.